Reported below is one TCR beta chain. As yet, its antigen is unknown. The V and J ends lost 4 bases and 0 bases respectively, with 13 bases between them. The CDR3 spans 15 residues. CDR1 and CDR2 (germline): GTSNPN, SVGIG (reference sequence). The entry originates in a study of cytomegalovirus exposure and HLA in healthy donors. Study-wide points: As a later analysis showed, a missense DCLRE1C variant was linked to trimming of TCR beta V- and J-genes. The study listed 164 cytomegalovirus-associated TCR beta chains. A later look showed TCR association rates differing by HLA locus, highest for DRB1 and lowest for HLA-C.

This PCR relied on a set of 60 Vbeta primers and 13 Jbeta primers. In the study's own analysis: Counted up in a later analysis, unique TCR beta chains came to 65 million to 100 million, with 9.5 million to 13 million shared. Clones were read by immunoSEQ multiplex PCR, and TCRdb kept only the in-frame ones, dropping some. The DNA was the basis for D and trimming; V, J and clone size are from that table. The sample carries 100,000 to 150,000 clones, roughly 80% recorded once. The receptor's source is a female donor in good health and CMV-seronegative. The V and J genes are TRBV30 and TRBJ1-3; D perhaps matches TRBD1 (5 bases). The specimen sequenced was PBMCs. The CDR3 protein is CAWTPGGISGNTIYF. The CDR3 DNA follows: TGTGCCTGGACCCCGGGGGGAATCTCTGGAAACACCATATATTTT.